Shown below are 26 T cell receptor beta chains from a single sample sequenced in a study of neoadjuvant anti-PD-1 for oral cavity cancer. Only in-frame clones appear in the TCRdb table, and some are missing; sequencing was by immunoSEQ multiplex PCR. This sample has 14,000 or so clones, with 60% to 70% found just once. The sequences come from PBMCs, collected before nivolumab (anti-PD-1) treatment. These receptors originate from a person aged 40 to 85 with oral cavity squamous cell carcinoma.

The CDR3 spells CASSLRQGVHRELFF. CDR3 DNA: TGCGCCAGCAGCCTAAGACAGGGGGTTCATCGGGAGCTGTTTTTT. The genes are TRBV5-1 and TRBJ2-2, with 9 bases matching TRBD1. Germline values: CDR1 SGHRS, CDR2 YFSETQ. There are 15 residues in the CDR3. V gave up 4 bases and J gave up 9 bases; unmatched junction bases: 10.

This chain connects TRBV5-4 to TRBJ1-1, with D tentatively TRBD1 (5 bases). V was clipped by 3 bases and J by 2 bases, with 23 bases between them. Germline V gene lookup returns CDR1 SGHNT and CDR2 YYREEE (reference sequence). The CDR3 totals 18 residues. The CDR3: CASSSPVTGRQINTEAFF. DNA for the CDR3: TGTGCCAGCAGCTCTCCGGTAACAGGTCGGCAGATTAACACTGAAGCTTTCTTT.

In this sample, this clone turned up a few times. The CDR3 protein is CASSLADRQETQYF. In DNA form, the CDR3 reads TGCGCCAGCAGCTTGGCCGACAGACAAGAGACCCAGTACTTC. This chain connects TRBV5-1 to TRBJ2-5, with D perhaps TRBD1 (5 bases). This CDR3 contains 14 residues. V was cut by 0 bases and J by 2 bases, with 8 bases left in between. The germline gives CDR1 SGHRS, CDR2 YFSETQ. The variable domain in full, completed from reference TRBV5-1 and TRBJ2-5, reads KAGVTQTPRYLIKTRGQQVTLSCSPISGHRSVSWYQQTPGQGLQFLFEYFSETQRNKGNFPGRFSGRQFSNSRSEMNVSTLELGDSALYLCASSLADRQETQYFGPGTRLLVL.

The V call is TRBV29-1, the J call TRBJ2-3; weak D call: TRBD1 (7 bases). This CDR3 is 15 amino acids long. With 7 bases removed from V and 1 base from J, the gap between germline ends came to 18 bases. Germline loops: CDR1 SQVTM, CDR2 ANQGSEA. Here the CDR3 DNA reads TGCAGCGCCACCCCCCAGGGGGGAGGCACAGATACGCAGTATTTT. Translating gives CSATPQGGGTDTQYF.

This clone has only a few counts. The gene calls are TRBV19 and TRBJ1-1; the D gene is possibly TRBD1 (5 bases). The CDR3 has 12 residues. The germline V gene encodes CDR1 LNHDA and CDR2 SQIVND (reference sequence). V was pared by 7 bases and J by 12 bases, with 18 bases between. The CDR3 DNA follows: TGTGCCAGTACCCCAGGGCGGACTGGGACTTTCTTT. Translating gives CASTPGRTGTFF.

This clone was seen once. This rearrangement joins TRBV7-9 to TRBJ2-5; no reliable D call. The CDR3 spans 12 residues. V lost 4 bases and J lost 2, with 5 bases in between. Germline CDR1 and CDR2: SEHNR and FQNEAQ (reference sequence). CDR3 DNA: TGTGCCAGCAGCTGGATACAAGAGACCCAGTACTTC. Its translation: CASSWIQETQYF.

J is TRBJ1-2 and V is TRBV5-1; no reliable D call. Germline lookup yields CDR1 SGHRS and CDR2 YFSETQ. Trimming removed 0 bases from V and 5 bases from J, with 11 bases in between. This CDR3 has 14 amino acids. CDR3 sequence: CASSLEWAEYGYTF. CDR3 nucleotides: TGCGCCAGCAGCTTGGAGTGGGCTGAGTATGGCTACACCTTC.

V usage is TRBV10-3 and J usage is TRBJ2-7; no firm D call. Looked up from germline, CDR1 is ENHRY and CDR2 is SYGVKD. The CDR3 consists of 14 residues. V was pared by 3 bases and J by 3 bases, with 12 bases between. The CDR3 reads CAISDAGKNYEQYF. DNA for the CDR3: TGTGCCATCAGTGATGCAGGTAAAAACTACGAGCAGTACTTC.

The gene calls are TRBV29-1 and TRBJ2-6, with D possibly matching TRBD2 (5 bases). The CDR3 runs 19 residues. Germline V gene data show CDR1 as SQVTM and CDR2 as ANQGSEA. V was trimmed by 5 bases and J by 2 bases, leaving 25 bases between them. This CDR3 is CSVWEYVRRSGAGANVLTF. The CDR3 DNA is TGCAGCGTTTGGGAATACGTTAGGAGGTCCGGGGCTGGGGCCAACGTCCTGACTTTC.

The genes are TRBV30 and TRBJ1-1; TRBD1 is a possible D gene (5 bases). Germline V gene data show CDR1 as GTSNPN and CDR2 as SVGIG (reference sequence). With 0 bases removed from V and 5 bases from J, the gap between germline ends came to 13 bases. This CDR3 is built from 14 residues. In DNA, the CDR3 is TGTGCCTGGAGTGTACTAGGTGGGGGGACTGAAGCTTTCTTT. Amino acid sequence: CAWSVLGGGTEAFF.

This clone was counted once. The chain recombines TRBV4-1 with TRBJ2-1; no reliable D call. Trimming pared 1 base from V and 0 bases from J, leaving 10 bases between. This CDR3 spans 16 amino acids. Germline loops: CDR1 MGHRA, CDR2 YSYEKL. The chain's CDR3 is CASSQVRVLSYNEQFF. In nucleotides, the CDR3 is TGCGCCAGCAGCCAAGTAAGGGTCCTCTCCTACAATGAGCAGTTCTTC.

CDR3 DNA sequence: TGTGCCAGTAGTGGAGGACTACTCACAGATACGCAGTATTTT. Translation gives CASSGGLLTDTQYF. J is TRBJ2-3 and V is TRBV19; TRBD2 is a possible D gene (6 bases). CDR1 is LNHDA, CDR2 SQIVND, per germline (reference sequence). The CDR3 spans 14 residues. V was shortened by 5 bases and J by 2 bases, with 11 bases between the two germline ends. The whole variable domain, remainder taken from reference TRBV19 and TRBJ2-3, is DGGITQSPKYLFRKEGQNVTLSCEQNLNHDAMYWYRQDPGQGLRLIYYSQIVNDFQKGDIAEGYSVSREKKESFPLTVTSAQKNPTAFYLCASSGGLLTDTQYFGPGTRLTVL.

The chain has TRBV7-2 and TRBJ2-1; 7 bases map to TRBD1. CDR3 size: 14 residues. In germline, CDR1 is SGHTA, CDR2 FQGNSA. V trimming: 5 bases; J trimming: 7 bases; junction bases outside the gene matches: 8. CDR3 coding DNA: TGTGCCAGCAGCAGGGGGCATGGGGTGAATGAGCAGTTCTTC. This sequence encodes CASSRGHGVNEQFF.

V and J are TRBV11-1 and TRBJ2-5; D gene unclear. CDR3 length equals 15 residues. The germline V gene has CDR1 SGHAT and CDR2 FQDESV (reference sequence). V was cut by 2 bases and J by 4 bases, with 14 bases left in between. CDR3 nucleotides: TGTGCCAGCAGCTTATTCATTGCGGCCCGAGAGACCCAGTACTTC. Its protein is CASSLFIAARETQYF.

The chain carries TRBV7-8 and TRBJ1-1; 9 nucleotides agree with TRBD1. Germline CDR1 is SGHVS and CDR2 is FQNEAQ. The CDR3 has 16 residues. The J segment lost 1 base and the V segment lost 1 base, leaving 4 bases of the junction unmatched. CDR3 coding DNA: TGTGCCAGCAGCTTAGGTTCGACAGGGGGGAACACTGAAGCTTTCTTT. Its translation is CASSLGSTGGNTEAFF. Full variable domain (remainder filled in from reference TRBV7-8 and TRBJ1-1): GAGVSQSPRYKVAKRGQDVALRCDPISGHVSLFWYQQALGQGPEFLTYFQNEAQLDKSGLPSDRFFAERPEGSVSTLKIQRTQQEDSAVYLCASSLGSTGGNTEAFFGQGTRLTVV.

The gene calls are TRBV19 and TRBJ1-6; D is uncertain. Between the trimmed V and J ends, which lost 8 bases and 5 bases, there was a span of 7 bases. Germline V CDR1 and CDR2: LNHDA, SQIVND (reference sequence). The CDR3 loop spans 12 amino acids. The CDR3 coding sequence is TGTGCCAGTGGTAGGCATAATTCACCCCTCCACTTT. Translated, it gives CASGRHNSPLHF.

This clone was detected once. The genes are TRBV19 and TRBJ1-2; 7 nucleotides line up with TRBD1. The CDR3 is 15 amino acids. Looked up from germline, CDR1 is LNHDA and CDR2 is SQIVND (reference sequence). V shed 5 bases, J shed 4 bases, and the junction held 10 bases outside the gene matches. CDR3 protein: CASSPGTEPGYGYTF. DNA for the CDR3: TGTGCCAGTAGTCCCGGGACAGAACCCGGCTATGGCTACACCTTC.

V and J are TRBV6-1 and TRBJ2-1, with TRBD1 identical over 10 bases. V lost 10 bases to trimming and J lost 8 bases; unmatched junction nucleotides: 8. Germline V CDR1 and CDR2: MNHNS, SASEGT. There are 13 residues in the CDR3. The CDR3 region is CAIQTGGADEQFF. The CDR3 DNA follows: TGTGCCATCCAGACAGGGGGCGCGGATGAGCAGTTCTTC.

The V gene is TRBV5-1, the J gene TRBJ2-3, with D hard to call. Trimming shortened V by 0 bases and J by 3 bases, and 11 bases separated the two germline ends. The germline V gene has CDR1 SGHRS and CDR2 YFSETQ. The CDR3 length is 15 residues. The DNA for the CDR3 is TGCGCCAGCAGCTTGGCCCCGACTCCGACAGATACGCAGTATTTT. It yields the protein CASSLAPTPTDTQYF.

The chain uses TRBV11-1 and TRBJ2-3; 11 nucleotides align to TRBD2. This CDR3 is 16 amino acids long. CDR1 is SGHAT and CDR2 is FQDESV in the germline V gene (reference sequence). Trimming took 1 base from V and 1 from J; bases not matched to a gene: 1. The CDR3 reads CASSLVTSGGTDTQYF. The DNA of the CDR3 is TGTGCCAGCAGCTTAGTGACTAGCGGGGGCACAGATACGCAGTATTTT. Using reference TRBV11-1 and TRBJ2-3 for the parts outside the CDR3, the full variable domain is EAEVAQSPRYKITEKSQAVAFWCDPISGHATLYWYRQILGQGPELLVQFQDESVVDDSQLPKDRFSAERLKGVDSTLKIQPAELGDSAMYLCASSLVTSGGTDTQYFGPGTRLTVL.

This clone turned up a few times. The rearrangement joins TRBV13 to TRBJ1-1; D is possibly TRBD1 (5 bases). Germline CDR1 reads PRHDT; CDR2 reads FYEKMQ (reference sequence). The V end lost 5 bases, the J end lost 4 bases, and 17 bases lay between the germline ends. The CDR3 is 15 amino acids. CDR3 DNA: TGTGCCAGCAGCCGAGGGAGAGGGGTGGCCACTGAAGCTTTCTTT. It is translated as CASSRGRGVATEAFF. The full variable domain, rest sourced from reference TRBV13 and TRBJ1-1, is AAGVIQSPRHLIKEKRETATLKCYPIPRHDTVYWYQQGPGQDPQFLISFYEKMQSDKGSIPDRFSAQQFSDYHSELNMSSLELGDSALYFCASSRGRGVATEAFFGQGTRLTVV.

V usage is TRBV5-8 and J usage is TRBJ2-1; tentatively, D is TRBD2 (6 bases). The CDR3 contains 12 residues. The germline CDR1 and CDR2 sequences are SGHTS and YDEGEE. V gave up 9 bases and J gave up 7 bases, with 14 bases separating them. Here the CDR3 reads CAIPAGWNEQFF. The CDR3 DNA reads TGTGCCATCCCGGCGGGATGGAATGAGCAGTTCTTC.

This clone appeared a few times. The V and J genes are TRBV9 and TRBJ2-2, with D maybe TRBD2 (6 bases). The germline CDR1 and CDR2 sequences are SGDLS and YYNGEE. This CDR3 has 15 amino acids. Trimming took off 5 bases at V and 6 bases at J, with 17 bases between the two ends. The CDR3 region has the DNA TGTGCCAGCAGTCCCCAGGGCGGGGTGGCCGGGGAGCTGTTTTTT. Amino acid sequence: CASSPQGGVAGELFF.

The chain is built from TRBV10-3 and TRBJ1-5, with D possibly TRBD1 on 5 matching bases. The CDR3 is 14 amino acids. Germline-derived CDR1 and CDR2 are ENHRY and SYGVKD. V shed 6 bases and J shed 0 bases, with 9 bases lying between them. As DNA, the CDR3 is TGTGCCATCAGGCCGACAGATAGCAATCAGCCCCAGCATTTT. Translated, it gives CAIRPTDSNQPQHF.

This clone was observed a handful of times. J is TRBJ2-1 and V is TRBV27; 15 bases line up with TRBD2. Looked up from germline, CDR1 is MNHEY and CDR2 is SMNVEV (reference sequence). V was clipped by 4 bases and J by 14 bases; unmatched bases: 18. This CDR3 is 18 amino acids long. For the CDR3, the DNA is TGTGCCAGCAGTTCCATCAATAGGGGACTAGCGGGAGGTGGGGTGGAGTTCTTC. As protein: CASSSINRGLAGGGVEFF.

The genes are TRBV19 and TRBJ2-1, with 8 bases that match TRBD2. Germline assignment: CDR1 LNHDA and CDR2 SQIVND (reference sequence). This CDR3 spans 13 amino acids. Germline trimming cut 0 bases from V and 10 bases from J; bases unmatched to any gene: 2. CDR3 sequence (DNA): TGTGCCAGTAGTATAGAAACTAGCGGAGAGCAGTTCTTC. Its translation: CASSIETSGEQFF.